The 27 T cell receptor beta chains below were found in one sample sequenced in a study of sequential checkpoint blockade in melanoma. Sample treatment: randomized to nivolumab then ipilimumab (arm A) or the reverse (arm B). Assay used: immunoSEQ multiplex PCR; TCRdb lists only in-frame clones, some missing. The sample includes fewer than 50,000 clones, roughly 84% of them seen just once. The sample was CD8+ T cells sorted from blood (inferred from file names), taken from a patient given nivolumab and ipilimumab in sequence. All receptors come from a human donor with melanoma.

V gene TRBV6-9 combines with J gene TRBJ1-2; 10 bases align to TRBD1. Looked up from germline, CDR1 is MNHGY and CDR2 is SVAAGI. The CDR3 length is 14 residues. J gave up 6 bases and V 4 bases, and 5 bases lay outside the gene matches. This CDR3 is CASSLGQGNNGYTF. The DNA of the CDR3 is TGTGCCAGCAGTTTGGGACAGGGGAATAATGGCTACACCTTC.

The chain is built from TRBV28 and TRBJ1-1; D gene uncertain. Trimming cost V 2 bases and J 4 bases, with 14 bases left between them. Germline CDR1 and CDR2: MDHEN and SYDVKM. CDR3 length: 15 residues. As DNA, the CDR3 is TGTGCCAGCAGTTTACCCCACTACGGGAGCACTGAAGCTTTCTTT. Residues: CASSLPHYGSTEAFF.

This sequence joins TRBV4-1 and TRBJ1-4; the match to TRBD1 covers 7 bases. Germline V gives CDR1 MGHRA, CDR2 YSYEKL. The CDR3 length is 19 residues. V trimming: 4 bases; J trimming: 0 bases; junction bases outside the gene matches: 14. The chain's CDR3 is CASSPRRDSLLATNEKLFF. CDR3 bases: TGCGCCAGCAGCCCGAGGAGGGACAGCCTCTTAGCAACTAATGAAAAACTGTTTTTT.

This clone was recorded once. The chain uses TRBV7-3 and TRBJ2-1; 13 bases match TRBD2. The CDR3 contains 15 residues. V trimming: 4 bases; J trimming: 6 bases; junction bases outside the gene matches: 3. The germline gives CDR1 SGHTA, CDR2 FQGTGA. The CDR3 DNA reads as TGTGCCAGCAGCTCTGGACTAGCGGGAGCCAATGAGCAGTTCTTC. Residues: CASSSGLAGANEQFF.

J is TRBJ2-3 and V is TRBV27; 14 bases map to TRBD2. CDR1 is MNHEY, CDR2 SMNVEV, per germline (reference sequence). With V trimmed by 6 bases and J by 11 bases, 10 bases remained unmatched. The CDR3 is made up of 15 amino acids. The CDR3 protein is CASSPGLAGAWGQYF. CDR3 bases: TGTGCCAGCAGCCCGGGACTAGCGGGAGCCTGGGGGCAGTATTTT.

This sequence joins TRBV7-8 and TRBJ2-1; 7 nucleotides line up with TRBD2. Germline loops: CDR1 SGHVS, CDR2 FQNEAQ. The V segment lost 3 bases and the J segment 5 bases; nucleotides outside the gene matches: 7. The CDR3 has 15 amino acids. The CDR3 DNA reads TGTGCCAGCAGCTTGGGGCTAGCGGATAACAATGAGCAGTTCTTC. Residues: CASSLGLADNNEQFF.

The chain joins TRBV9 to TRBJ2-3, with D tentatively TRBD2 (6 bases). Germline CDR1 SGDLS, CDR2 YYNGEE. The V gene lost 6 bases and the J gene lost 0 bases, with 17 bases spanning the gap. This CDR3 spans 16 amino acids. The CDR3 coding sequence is TGTGCCAGCAAACCCACGGACTACCCTAGCACAGATACGCAGTATTTT. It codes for CASKPTDYPSTDTQYF.

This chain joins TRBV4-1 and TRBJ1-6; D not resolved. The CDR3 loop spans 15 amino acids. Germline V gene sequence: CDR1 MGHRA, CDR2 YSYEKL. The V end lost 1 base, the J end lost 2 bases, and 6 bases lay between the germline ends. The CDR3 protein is CASSQVAAYNSPLHF. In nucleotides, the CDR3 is TGCGCCAGCAGCCAAGTCGCAGCCTATAATTCACCCCTCCACTTT.

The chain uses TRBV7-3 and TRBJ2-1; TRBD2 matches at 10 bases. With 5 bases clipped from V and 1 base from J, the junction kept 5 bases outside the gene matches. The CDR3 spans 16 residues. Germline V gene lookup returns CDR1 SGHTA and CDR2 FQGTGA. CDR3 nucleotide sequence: TGTGCCAGCAGCAGCGGACTAGCGGTTTCCTACAATGAGCAGTTCTTC. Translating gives CASSSGLAVSYNEQFF.

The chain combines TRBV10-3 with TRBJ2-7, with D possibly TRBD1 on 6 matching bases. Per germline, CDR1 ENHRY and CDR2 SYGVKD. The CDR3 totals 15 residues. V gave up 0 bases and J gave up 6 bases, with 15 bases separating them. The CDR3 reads CAISESGTGYPEQYF. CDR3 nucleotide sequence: TGTGCCATCAGTGAGTCGGGAACAGGGTATCCCGAGCAGTACTTC.

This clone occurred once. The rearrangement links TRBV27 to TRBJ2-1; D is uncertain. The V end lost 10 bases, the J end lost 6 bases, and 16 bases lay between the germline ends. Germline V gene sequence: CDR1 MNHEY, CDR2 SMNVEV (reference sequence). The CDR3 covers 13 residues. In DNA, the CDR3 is TGTGCCACCCGAGGATATGCTACCAATGAGCAGTTCTTC. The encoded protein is CATRGYATNEQFF.

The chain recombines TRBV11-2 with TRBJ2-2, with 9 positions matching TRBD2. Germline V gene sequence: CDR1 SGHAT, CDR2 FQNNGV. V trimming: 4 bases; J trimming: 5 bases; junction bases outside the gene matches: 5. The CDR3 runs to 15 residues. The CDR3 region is CASSWTSALTGELFF. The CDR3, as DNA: TGTGCCAGCAGCTGGACTAGCGCATTAACCGGGGAGCTGTTTTTT. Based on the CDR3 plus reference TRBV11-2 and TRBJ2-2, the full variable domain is EAGVAQSPRYKIIEKRQSVAFWCNPISGHATLYWYQQILGQGPKLLIQFQNNGVVDDSQLPKDRFSAERLKGVDSTLKIQPAKLEDSAVYLCASSWTSALTGELFFGEGSRLTVL.

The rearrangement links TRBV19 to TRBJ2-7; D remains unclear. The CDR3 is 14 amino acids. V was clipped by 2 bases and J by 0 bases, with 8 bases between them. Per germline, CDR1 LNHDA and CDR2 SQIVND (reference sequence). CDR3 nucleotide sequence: TGTGCCAGTAGTATATCTAGTTCCTCCTACGAGCAGTACTTC. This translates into CASSISSSSYEQYF.

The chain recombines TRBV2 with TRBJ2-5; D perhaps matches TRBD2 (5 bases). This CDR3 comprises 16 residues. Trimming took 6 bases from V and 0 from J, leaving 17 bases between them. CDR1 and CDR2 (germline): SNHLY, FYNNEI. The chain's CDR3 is CASSGGHHEDQETQYF. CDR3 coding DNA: TGTGCCAGCAGCGGAGGTCATCACGAGGACCAAGAGACCCAGTACTTC.

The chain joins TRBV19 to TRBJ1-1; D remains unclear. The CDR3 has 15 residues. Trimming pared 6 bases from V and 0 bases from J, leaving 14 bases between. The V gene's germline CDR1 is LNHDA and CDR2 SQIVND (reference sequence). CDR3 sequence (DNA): TGTGCCAGTAGCATTGGAGGCGTCATGAACACTGAAGCTTTCTTT. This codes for CASSIGGVMNTEAFF.

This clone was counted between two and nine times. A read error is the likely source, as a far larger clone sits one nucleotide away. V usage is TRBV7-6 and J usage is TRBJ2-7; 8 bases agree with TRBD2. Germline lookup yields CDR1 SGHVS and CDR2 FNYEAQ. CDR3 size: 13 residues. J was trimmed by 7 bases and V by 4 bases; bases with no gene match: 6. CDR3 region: CASSYGLAKEQYF. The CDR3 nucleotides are TGTGCCAGCAGCTATGGACTAGCCAAGGAGCAGTACTTC.

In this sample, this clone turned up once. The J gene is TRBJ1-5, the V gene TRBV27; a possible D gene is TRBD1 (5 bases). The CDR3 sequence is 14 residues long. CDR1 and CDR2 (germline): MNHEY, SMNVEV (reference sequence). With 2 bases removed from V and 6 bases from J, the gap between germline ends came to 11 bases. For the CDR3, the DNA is TGTGCCAGCAGTTTAGGGCAGGGCGTTCAGCCCCAGCATTTT. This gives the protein CASSLGQGVQPQHF.

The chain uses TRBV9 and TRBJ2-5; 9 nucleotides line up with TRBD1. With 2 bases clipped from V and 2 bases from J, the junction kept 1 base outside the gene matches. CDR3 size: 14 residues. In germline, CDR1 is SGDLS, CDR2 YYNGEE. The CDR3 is CASSVTGGQETQYF. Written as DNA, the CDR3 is TGTGCCAGCAGCGTGACAGGGGGGCAAGAGACCCAGTACTTC. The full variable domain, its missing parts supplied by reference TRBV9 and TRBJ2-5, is DSGVTQTPKHLITATGQRVTLRCSPRSGDLSVYWYQQSLDQGLQFLIQYYNGEERAKGNILERFSAQQFPDLHSELNLSSLELGDSALYFCASSVTGGQETQYFGPGTRLLVL.

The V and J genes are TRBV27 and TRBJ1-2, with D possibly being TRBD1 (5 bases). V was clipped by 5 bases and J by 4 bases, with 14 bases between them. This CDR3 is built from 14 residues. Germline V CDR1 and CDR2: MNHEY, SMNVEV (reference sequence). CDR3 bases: TGTGCCAGCAGTATATACCAGGGTGGCTATGGCTACACCTTC. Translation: CASSIYQGGYGYTF.

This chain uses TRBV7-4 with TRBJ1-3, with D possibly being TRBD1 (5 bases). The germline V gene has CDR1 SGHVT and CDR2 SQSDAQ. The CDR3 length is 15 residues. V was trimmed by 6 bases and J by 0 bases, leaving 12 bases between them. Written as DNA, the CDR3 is TGTGCCAGCAGAGGTACAGGCTTCTCTGGAAACACCATATATTTT. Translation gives CASRGTGFSGNTIYF.

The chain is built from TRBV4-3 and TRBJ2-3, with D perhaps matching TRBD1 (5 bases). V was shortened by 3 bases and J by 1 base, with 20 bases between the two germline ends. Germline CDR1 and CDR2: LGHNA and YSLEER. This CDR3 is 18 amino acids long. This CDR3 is CASSQERSGLMGTDTQYF. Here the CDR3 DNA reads TGCGCCAGCAGCCAGGAACGTTCAGGGTTGATGGGCACAGATACGCAGTATTTT.

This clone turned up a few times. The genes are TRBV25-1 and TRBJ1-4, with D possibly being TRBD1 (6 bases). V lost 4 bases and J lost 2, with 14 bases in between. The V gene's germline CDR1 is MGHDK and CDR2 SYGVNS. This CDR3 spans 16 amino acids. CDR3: CASSGGGGTTNEKLFF. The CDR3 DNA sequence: TGTGCCAGCAGTGGAGGGGGGGGGACTACTAATGAAAAACTGTTTTTT.

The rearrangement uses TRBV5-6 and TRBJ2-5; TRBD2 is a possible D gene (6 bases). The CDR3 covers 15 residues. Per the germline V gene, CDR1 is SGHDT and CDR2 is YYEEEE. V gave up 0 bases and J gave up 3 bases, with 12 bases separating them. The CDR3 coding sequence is TGTGCCAGCAGCTTGGCCACAGGAGGGAAAGAGACCCAGTACTTC. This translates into CASSLATGGKETQYF.

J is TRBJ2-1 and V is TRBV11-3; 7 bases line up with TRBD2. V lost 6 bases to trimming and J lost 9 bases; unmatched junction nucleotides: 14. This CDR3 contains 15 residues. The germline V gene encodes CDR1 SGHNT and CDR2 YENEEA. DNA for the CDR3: TGTGCCAGCAGTGGGGGGTGGGAGGGATTTGTTGAGCAGTTCTTC. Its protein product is CASSGGWEGFVEQFF.

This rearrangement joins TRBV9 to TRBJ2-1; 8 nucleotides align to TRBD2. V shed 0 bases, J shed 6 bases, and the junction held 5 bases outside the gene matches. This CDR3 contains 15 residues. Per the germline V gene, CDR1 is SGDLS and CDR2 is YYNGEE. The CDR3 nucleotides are TGTGCCAGCAGCGTAGGCCCGGGAGGGGTCAATGAGCAGTTCTTC. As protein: CASSVGPGGVNEQFF.

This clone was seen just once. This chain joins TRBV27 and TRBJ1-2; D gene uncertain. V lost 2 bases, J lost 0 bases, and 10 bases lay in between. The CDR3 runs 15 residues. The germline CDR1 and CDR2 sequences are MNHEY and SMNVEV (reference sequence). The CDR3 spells CASSLRGFANYGYTF. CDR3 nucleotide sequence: TGTGCCAGCAGTTTACGCGGGTTCGCTAACTATGGCTACACCTTC.

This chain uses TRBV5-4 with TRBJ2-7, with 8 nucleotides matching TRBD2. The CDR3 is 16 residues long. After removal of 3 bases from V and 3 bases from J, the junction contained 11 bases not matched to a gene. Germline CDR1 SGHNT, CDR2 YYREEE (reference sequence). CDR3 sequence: CASSSTGGPGGYEQYV. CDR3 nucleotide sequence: TGTGCCAGCAGCTCGACGGGGGGGCCGGGGGGCTACGAGCAGTACGTC.